Below are 29 T cell receptor beta chains sequenced from a single sample in a study of identical twins. TCRdb processed the 5' RACE reads anew with MiXCR; each CDR3 protein has one entry. Of approximately 210,000 distinct CDR3 sequences in the sample, roughly 10% were seen once. The specimen sequenced was memory (CD45RO+) T cells sorted from blood. Every receptor here comes from a woman younger than 30 in good health.

The chain links TRBV11-2 to TRBJ2-4; the D is unclear. Germline V gene data show CDR1 as SGHAT and CDR2 as FQNNGV. V was cut by 4 bases and J by 4 bases, with 11 bases left in between. The CDR3 has 14 residues. The CDR3 nucleotides are TGTGCCAGCAGCTCCTTTTCTCAGAAAAACATTCAGTACTTC. The encoded protein is CASSSFSQKNIQYF.

J is TRBJ2-3 and V is TRBV27; 12 bases map to TRBD2. V shed 6 bases, J shed 6 bases, and the junction held 1 base outside the gene matches. This CDR3 region has 13 residues. From germline, CDR1 is MNHEY and CDR2 SMNVEV (reference sequence). The CDR3 sequence: CASRTSGSDTQYF. The CDR3 DNA is TGTGCCAGCAGGACTAGCGGGAGTGATACGCAGTATTTT.

The rearrangement links TRBV11-3 to TRBJ2-3; possibly TRBD1 for D (5 bases). This CDR3 region has 15 residues. V dropped 3 bases and J dropped 3 bases, with 13 bases sitting between them. Germline loops: CDR1 SGHNT, CDR2 YENEEA. This CDR3 reads CASSFDSYRTDTQYF. The CDR3 region has the DNA TGTGCCAGCAGCTTTGACAGCTACCGGACAGATACGCAGTATTTT.

This clonotype was counted a few times. The rearrangement joins TRBV6-5 to TRBJ1-1; no definite D call. In germline, CDR1 is MNHEY, CDR2 SVGAGI. The CDR3 length is 12 residues. V lost 6 bases and J lost 8, with 13 bases in between. The CDR3 nucleotides are TGTGCCAGCAGGCCCCCCGACGGAGAAGCTTTCTTT. Its translation is CASRPPDGEAFF.

This clonotype was observed many times. The chain combines TRBV5-1 with TRBJ1-4; 7 positions agree with TRBD1. The ends lost 9 bases at V and 8 bases at J; junction bases unmatched: 16. CDR1 is SGHRS and CDR2 is YFSETQ in the germline V gene. The CDR3 totals 15 residues. The CDR3 spells CATTIGDRDGEKLFF. CDR3 in DNA: TGCGCCACCACAATCGGCGACAGGGACGGCGAAAAACTGTTTTTT. Full variable domain (rest looked up from reference TRBV5-1 and TRBJ1-4): KAGVTQTPRYLIKTRGQQVTLSCSPISGHRSVSWYQQTPGQGLQFLFEYFSETQRNKGNFPGRFSGRQFSNSRSEMNVSTLELGDSALYLCATTIGDRDGEKLFFGSGTQLSVL.

There are many counts of this clonotype. The junction and the germline gene differ at one end; a read error may be behind it. The chain uses TRBV6-5 and TRBJ2-1; D gene ambiguous. Germline V gives CDR1 MNHEY, CDR2 SVGAGI. The CDR3 length is 14 residues. The CDR3 here is CASSDSLFYNEQFF. CDR3 DNA: TGTGCCAGCAGTGACTCTCTCTTCTACAATGAGCAGTTCTTC.

This clonotype showed up many times. Sequence at one end of the junction differs from germline and may be a read error. The chain has TRBV7-7 and TRBJ1-1; D is uncertain. CDR1 and CDR2 from the germline V gene are SSHAT and FNYEAQ (reference sequence). The CDR3 covers 13 residues. This chain's CDR3 is CASSLDRGTEAFF. CDR3 DNA: TGTGCTAGCAGCTTAGACCGAGGAACTGAAGCTTTCTTT.

The table lists this clonotype with many counts. The chain combines TRBV5-1 with TRBJ2-7; 11 nucleotides line up with TRBD2. This CDR3 contains 14 residues. The germline V gene has CDR1 SGHRS and CDR2 YFSETQ. With 4 bases clipped from V and 3 bases from J, the junction kept 3 bases outside the gene matches. The CDR3 coding sequence is TGCGCCAGCAGCGGCGGGACTAGCGGCTACGAGCAGTACTTC. Its translation: CASSGGTSGYEQYF.

CDR3 nucleotides: TGCAGTGCTAGACAGGGCTACACCTTC. Amino acid sequence: CSARQGYTF. The V gene is TRBV20-1, the J gene TRBJ1-2; no definite D call. Per germline, CDR1 DFQATT and CDR2 SNEGSKA (reference sequence). Trimming removed 2 bases at V and 8 bases at J, with 3 bases between. The CDR3 has 9 amino acids.

This clonotype appeared many times. The rearrangement joins TRBV5-1 to TRBJ2-1; D is unclear. V lost 3 bases to trimming and J lost 8 bases, with 15 bases between them. The CDR3 spans 14 residues. Germline V CDR1 and CDR2: SGHRS, YFSETQ. The CDR3 coding sequence is TGCGCCAGCAGCTCAGCTGGAATTCGACATGAGCAGTTCTTC. Translated, it gives CASSSAGIRHEQFF.

This clonotype appeared a few times. V and J are TRBV5-1 and TRBJ1-1; no clear D. CDR1 SGHRS and CDR2 YFSETQ come from the germline V gene. Trimming shortened V by 4 bases and J by 4 bases, and 14 bases separated the two germline ends. The CDR3 contains 14 residues. For the CDR3, the DNA is TGCGCCAGCAGCCCTGTGGAGGTCGGCACTGAAGCTTTCTTT. The encoded protein is CASSPVEVGTEAFF.

This clonotype was found once. This chain joins TRBV15 and TRBJ2-3, with a weak D call TRBD1 (6 bases). The CDR3 totals 12 residues. V was pared by 3 bases and J by 8 bases, with 9 bases between. CDR1 and CDR2 from the germline V gene are LNHNV and YYDKDF (reference sequence). In DNA, the CDR3 is TGTGCCACCAGCAGTGGACAGCGTACGCAGTATTTT. This encodes CATSSGQRTQYF.

The chain uses TRBV5-6 and TRBJ2-5, with D tentatively TRBD2 (5 bases). The CDR3 consists of 12 residues. Trimming removed 4 bases at V and 5 bases at J, with 9 bases between. CDR1 and CDR2 from the germline V gene are SGHDT and YYEEEE. As DNA, the CDR3 is TGTGCCAGCAGCCGAGGGTGGGAGACCCAGTACTTC. This codes for CASSRGWETQYF.

The chain links TRBV6-5 to TRBJ2-3, with D unclear. Trimming took 2 bases from V and 2 from J, leaving 11 bases between them. Germline loops: CDR1 MNHEY, CDR2 SVGAGI. The CDR3 is 15 residues long. The CDR3 DNA sequence: TGTGCCAGCAGTTACGGCGGTAGATTCACAGATACGCAGTATTTT. Translating gives CASSYGGRFTDTQYF.

This clonotype showed up just a few times. V gene TRBV9 combines with J gene TRBJ2-2; D might be TRBD2 (6 bases). The CDR3 sequence is 15 residues long. Germline loops: CDR1 SGDLS, CDR2 YYNGEE. V was cut by 4 bases and J by 1 base, with 11 bases left in between. CDR3 nucleotide sequence: TGTGCCAGCAGCTCCCGAGCGGGGAACACCGGGGAGCTGTTTTTT. It encodes CASSSRAGNTGELFF.

V gene TRBV7-2 combines with J gene TRBJ1-2, with D maybe TRBD1 (6 bases). Trimming cost V 1 base and J 5 bases, with 14 bases left between them. There are 15 residues in the CDR3. Germline V gene sequence: CDR1 SGHTA, CDR2 FQGNSA. The CDR3 DNA is TGTGCCAGCAGCTTAGGTCCAGGGGATGGATATGGCTACACCTTC. Amino acid sequence: CASSLGPGDGYGYTF.

The gene calls are TRBV5-1 and TRBJ2-3; 14 bases align to TRBD2. This CDR3 has 17 residues. From germline, CDR1 is SGHRS and CDR2 YFSETQ. Trimming cost V 4 bases and J 4 bases; bases outside gene matches: 8. The CDR3 bases are TGCGCCAGCAGCCTCACACCGGGACTAGCGGGGGCAGATACGCAGTATTTT. Translation gives CASSLTPGLAGADTQYF.

This clonotype was seen a few times. The chain couples TRBV20-1 to TRBJ2-7; the D call may be TRBD1 or TRBD2 (6 bases each). There are 15 residues in the CDR3. CDR1 is DFQATT and CDR2 is SNEGSKA in the germline V gene (reference sequence). Between the trimmed V and J ends, which lost 8 bases and 3 bases, there was a span of 23 bases. CDR3 loop: CSPRGRTVPFYEQYF. DNA for the CDR3: TGCAGTCCAAGGGGGAGGACTGTTCCCTTCTACGAGCAGTACTTC.

This clonotype showed up many times. The DNA for the CDR3 is TGCAGTGCTAGAAACACGGGGCGGGGAAATGAGCAGTTCTTC. This encodes CSARNTGRGNEQFF. The gene calls are TRBV20-1 and TRBJ2-1; D may be TRBD2 (6 bases). The CDR3 has 14 residues. Trimming removed 2 bases from V and 7 bases from J, with 15 bases in between. Germline V lookup: CDR1 DFQATT, CDR2 SNEGSKA (reference sequence).

The chain links TRBV5-6 to TRBJ2-1; 15 bases are shared with TRBD2. This CDR3 has 18 amino acids. With V trimmed by 5 bases and J by 7 bases, 13 bases remained unmatched. The germline V gene has CDR1 SGHDT and CDR2 YYEEEE. CDR3 loop: CASSLGVRGLAGGNEQFF. In DNA, the CDR3 is TGTGCCAGCAGTCTTGGAGTGCGGGGACTAGCGGGGGGAAATGAGCAGTTCTTC. Filled out from reference TRBV5-6 and TRBJ2-1, the complete variable domain reads DAGVTQSPTHLIKTRGQQVTLRCSPKSGHDTVSWYQQALGQGPQFIFQYYEEEERQRGNFPDRFSGHQFPNYSSELNVNALLLGDSALYLCASSLGVRGLAGGNEQFFGPGTRLTVL.

There are a few counts of this clonotype. The gene calls are TRBV20-1 and TRBJ2-7, with 7 bases identical to TRBD2. Unmatched junction bases numbered 8, after V lost 3 bases and J lost 6 bases. The CDR3 length is 13 residues. Germline V gene sequence: CDR1 DFQATT, CDR2 SNEGSKA (reference sequence). The DNA for the CDR3 is TGCAGTGCTAGGCCAGCGGGGAGCTTCGAGCAGTACTTC. The encoded protein is CSARPAGSFEQYF.

The chain uses TRBV5-1 and TRBJ1-1; 8 bases align to TRBD1. Germline values: CDR1 SGHRS, CDR2 YFSETQ. This CDR3 comprises 15 residues. V gave up 0 bases and J gave up 1 base; unmatched junction bases: 2. In nucleotides, the CDR3 is TGCGCCAGCAGCTTGGGTGGGACAGGGAACACTGAAGCTTTCTTT. Protein product: CASSLGGTGNTEAFF.

This clonotype was found a few times. V usage is TRBV25-1 and J usage is TRBJ2-3, with 11 positions matching TRBD2. V shed 6 bases, J shed 4 bases, and the junction held 6 bases outside the gene matches. This CDR3 region has 15 residues. Germline assignment: CDR1 MGHDK and CDR2 SYGVNS. CDR3 region: CASRETSGVADTQYF. Here the CDR3 DNA reads TGTGCCAGCAGGGAGACTAGCGGGGTAGCAGATACGCAGTATTTT.

This clonotype appeared a few times. The chain carries TRBV11-3 and TRBJ2-7; D is uncertain. Germline V gene sequence: CDR1 SGHNT, CDR2 YENEEA. CDR3 length: 12 amino acids. Trimming removed 3 bases at V and 3 bases at J, with 6 bases between. The CDR3 DNA reads as TGTGCCAGCAGCTTTGAACGCTACGAGCAGTACTTC. This gives the protein CASSFERYEQYF.

This chain joins TRBV19 and TRBJ2-7; 9 nucleotides agree with TRBD1. With 4 bases clipped from V and 1 base from J, the junction kept 8 bases outside the gene matches. Germline CDR1 reads LNHDA; CDR2 reads SQIVND (reference sequence). The CDR3 contains 16 residues. CDR3 in amino acids: CASSTRMGQGSYEQYF. The CDR3 region has the DNA TGTGCCAGTAGTACCCGCATGGGACAGGGATCCTACGAGCAGTACTTC. Combining the CDR3 with reference TRBV19 and TRBJ2-7 gives the whole variable domain DGGITQSPKYLFRKEGQNVTLSCEQNLNHDAMYWYRQDPGQGLRLIYYSQIVNDFQKGDIAEGYSVSREKKESFPLTVTSAQKNPTAFYLCASSTRMGQGSYEQYFGPGTRLTVT.

This clonotype was seen ten or more times. The V gene is TRBV3-1, the J gene TRBJ1-4; D may be TRBD1 (5 bases). The CDR3 runs 13 residues. V gave up 4 bases and J gave up 7 bases, with 10 bases separating them. Germline assignment: CDR1 LGHDT and CDR2 YNNKEL (reference sequence). This chain's CDR3 is CASSRGTGEKLFF. Here the CDR3 DNA reads TGTGCCAGCAGCCGGGGGACGGGTGAAAAACTGTTTTTT.

This clonotype was observed a few times. The chain links TRBV11-3 to TRBJ2-3; D is unresolved. This CDR3 is built from 15 residues. The V gene's germline CDR1 is SGHNT and CDR2 YENEEA. Trimming cost V 6 bases and J 3 bases, with 16 bases left between them. The CDR3 DNA reads TGTGCCAGCAGTGAACACACTCAAGGGACAGATACGCAGTATTTT. It is translated as CASSEHTQGTDTQYF.

The rearrangement joins TRBV11-2 to TRBJ1-6, with D possibly being TRBD1 (6 bases). The CDR3 has 15 amino acids. Germline V CDR1 and CDR2: SGHAT, FQNNGV. Trimming stripped 3 bases from V and 4 bases from J, with 10 bases between. The CDR3 coding sequence is TGTGCCAGCAGCTTTGGACAGTCTTATAATTCACCCCTCCACTTT. Amino acids: CASSFGQSYNSPLHF.

The J gene is TRBJ2-7, the V gene TRBV20-1, with unresolved D. There are 12 residues in the CDR3. Germline V lookup: CDR1 DFQATT, CDR2 SNEGSKA (reference sequence). V lost 6 bases to trimming and J lost 4 bases, with 13 bases between them. CDR3 sequence: CSAPGDTYEQYF. CDR3 nucleotides: TGCAGTGCCCCTGGGGATACGTACGAGCAGTACTTC.